This T cell receptor beta chain was captured by sequencing in a study of molecular identifiers for immune sequencing clone quantification. Generation of bulk TCR libraries relied on previously described methods and listed TCR primers. TCRdb reprocessed the PCR reads via MiXCR and lists one record per CDR3 protein. The sample records 60,000 to 75,000 distinct CDR3 sequences, about 19% being singletons. Using a CD8+CD4-CCR7+CD45RA+ phenotype, naive CD8 T cells were sorted. CDR1 is GTSNPN and CDR2 is SVGIG in the germline V gene (reference sequence). Trimming pared 1 base from V and 1 base from J, leaving 10 bases between. The CDR3 is 14 amino acids. This clonotype was counted many times.

The chain couples TRBV30 to TRBJ2-5, with D uncertain. The sequence was obtained from a human donor in good health. Some libraries in this study had Jurkat cell RNA spiked in. Sequenced: naive CD8+ T cells from blood, with Jurkat cell RNA spiked in. Subset noted: FACS-sorted CD8+CD4-CCR7+CD45RA+ naive T cells. In DNA, the CDR3 is TGTGCCTGGAGTGAGGGTTGGGGCCAAGAGACCCAGTACTTC. Amino acid sequence: CAWSEGWGQETQYF. Using reference TRBV30 and TRBJ2-5 for the parts outside the CDR3, the full variable domain is SQTIHQWPATLVQPVGSPLSLECTVEGTSNPNLYWYRQAAGRGLQLLFYSVGIGQISSEVPQNLSASRPQDRQFILSSKKLLLSDSGFYLCAWSEGWGQETQYFGPGTRLLVL.